These T cell receptor beta chains were read from a single sample in a study of T-cell memory formation after mild COVID-19. TCRdb reprocessed the 5' RACE reads with MiXCR, giving one entry per CDR3 protein. Altogether roughly 510,000 distinct CDR3 sequences are present, around 16% being singletons, with the ten largest covering around 8.1%. What was sequenced was PBMCs or a T cell subset sorted from them (not recorded which). These receptors were collected from an adult woman who had mild COVID-19 (a few samples of this study predate the infection). Cell type and time point are not known. Each CDR3 is given with its conserved first and last residue.

>20|TRBJ1-1|TRBV12-5
CASGNYIRVRETGGKAEAFF
>14|TRBJ2-5|TRBV7-9
CASSFGRTQETQYF
>12|TRBJ2-7|TRBV7-9
CASSTDRAEQYF
>14|TRBJ1-6|TRBV7-8
CASSKQGLGSPLHF
>14|TRBJ1-2|TRBV6-6
CASSDRDRAPGYTF
>14|TRBJ1-5|TRBV28
CASSPGTAHQPQHF
>15|TRBJ2-7|TRBV6-1
CASSEALPGWREQYF
>16|TRBJ1-5|TRBV7-2
CASSYRTGSGNQPQHF
>16|TRBJ2-2|TRBV5-5
CASSLGTGDFTGELFF
>17|TRBJ1-2|TRBV9
CASSVGAGDSINYGYTF
>14|TRBJ2-7|TRBV5-1
CASSFDRSTYEQYF
>16|TRBJ1-4|TRBV5-1
CASSLGTLGTNEKLFF
>13|TRBJ1-2|TRBV14
CASSQGTGTSYTF
>14|TRBJ2-5|TRBV5-1
CASSPLDNGETQYF
>11|TRBJ2-2|TRBV12-3/TRBV12-4
CASSPSGELFF
>15|TRBJ2-2|TRBV7-6
CASTPTSGLTGELFF
>15|TRBJ1-6|TRBV6-5
CASSHGTVNNSPLHF
>15|TRBJ2-3|TRBV20-1
CSARDQGGGTDTQYF
>13|TRBJ1-1|TRBV12-3/TRBV12-4
CASRWFRNTEAFF
>14|TRBJ2-1|TRBV6-1
CATYRDRGGGEQFF
>12|TRBJ2-1|TRBV30
CASGGNGNEQFF
>15|TRBJ2-1|TRBV6-2/TRBV6-3
CASSYRVFSYNEQFF
>9|TRBJ2-7|TRBV7-3
CASRGEQYF
>15|TRBJ2-3|TRBV29-1
CSVGPQQGATDTQYF
>14|TRBJ2-3|TRBV5-1
CASSLANEVDTQYF
>15|TRBJ1-6|TRBV5-6
CASSLPGQGSSPLHF
>14|TRBJ2-7|TRBV7-9
CASSFHRGTSEQYF
>17|TRBJ2-4|TRBV5-1
CASSGGLAGFGENIQYF
>13|TRBJ2-1|TRBV5-6
CTSSPIPADEQFF
>16|TRBJ2-3|TRBV27
CASSPFPRPSTDTQYF
>15|TRBJ1-5|TRBV20-1
CSANADTREGQPQHF
>18|TRBJ2-2|TRBV9
CASSVATGLAGATGELFF
>13|TRBJ2-5|TRBV20-1
CSASRGPQETQYF
>16|TRBJ2-5|TRBV2
CASSAAPPPLQETQYF
>15|TRBJ1-5|TRBV12-3/TRBV12-4
CASSLRGREGQPQHF
>15|TRBJ1-1|TRBV20-1
CSALGTGRKNTEAFF
>14|TRBJ2-1|TRBV19
CASKAVLTYNEQFF
>14|TRBJ1-1|TRBV15
CATSRDRGQIEAFF
>17|TRBJ2-3|TRBV5-1
CASSLGLAGFRTDTQYF
>19|TRBJ2-1|TRBV4-1
CASSQDRIREMIMRSEQFF
>14|TRBJ1-1|TRBV12-3/TRBV12-4
CASISGAANTEAFF
>11|TRBJ2-1|TRBV5-6
CASSSSGIKFF
>16|TRBJ2-2|TRBV27
CASSLSWRGRTGELFF
>15|TRBJ2-4|TRBV7-2
CASSFSGRQGNIQYF
>21|TRBJ2-3|TRBV29-1
CSVEVKGITSGRDFPPDTQYF
>15|TRBJ1-6|TRBV15
CATSGLGVLNSPLHF
>19|TRBJ2-1|TRBV7-8
CASSDRTSGSTSSYNEQFF
>17|TRBJ1-3|TRBV6-2/TRBV6-3
CASNQRDRIFSGNTIYF
>12|TRBJ1-2|TRBV11-2
CASSLESNGYTF
>14|TRBJ2-7|TRBV5-6
CASSPQGASHEQYF
>16|TRBJ2-7|TRBV12-3/TRBV12-4
CASSTSPGQGLGEQYF
>10|TRBJ2-1|TRBV6-2/TRBV6-3
CASRGVGQFF
>16|TRBJ2-1|TRBV12-3/TRBV12-4
CASSPRGQSSYNEQFF